This T cell receptor beta chain emerged from a study of cytomegalovirus exposure and HLA in healthy donors. This CDR3 is built from 15 residues. Germline loops: CDR1 KGHSH, CDR2 LQKENI. Trimming shortened V by 5 bases and J by 0 bases, and 12 bases separated the two germline ends. PCR employed 60 Vbeta and 13 Jbeta primers. Libraries were prepared by immunoSEQ multiplex PCR; TCRdb keeps only in-frame clonotypes and omits some of them. This repertoire shows roughly 200,000 clones, roughly 13% found once; its top ten account for 7.8%. The chain recombines TRBV18 with TRBJ2-3; D unresolved. The TCR was taken from a man aged 50 or older in good health and CMV-seropositive. The sequenced material came from PBMCs. Here the CDR3 reads CASSSASASTDTQYF. CDR3 DNA: TGTGCCAGCTCATCAGCGTCGGCTAGCACAGATACGCAGTATTTT. Drawing the rest from reference TRBV18 and TRBJ2-3, the complete variable domain is NAGVMQNPRHLVRRRGQEARLRCSPMKGHSHVYWYRQLPEEGLKFMVYLQKENIIDESGMPKERFSAEFPKEGPSILRIQQVVRGDSAAYFCASSSASASTDTQYFGPGTRLTVL.